This T cell receptor beta chain is drawn from a study of blood T cell repertoires in COVID-19 (dated by TCRdb to the early 2020s). Regarding the complete study: The collaborator samples originated in the United States, Italy and Spain and spanned the acute and convalescent phases of COVID-19. The material from the prospective study consisted of cDNA or gDNA derived from T cells, B-cell-depleted T cells, or PBMCs. The dataset comprised deeply sampled blood TCRbeta repertoires from subjects exposed to, actively infected with, or recovered from COVID-19. The repertoires were made available in a free public database intended to serve as a resource for research on the immune response to SARS-CoV-2. Samples came from the ongoing ImmuneRACE study (first 160 participants) plus 1,254 subjects from 6 global collaborators. Sample metadata almost always included a de-identified subject ID, COVID-19 status, age in years and sex. Where HLA class I and class II types were available, the types were taken from metadata supplied by the sample provider, not from assay-based typing. The paper's findings and limits, for the study overall: The quantity of clinical and demographic metadata differed by source and by participant and was supplied without curation.

Each collaborating institution followed its own protocols to collect whole blood in K2EDTA tubes. Collaborator samples were shipped for TCRbeta analysis as frozen whole blood, isolated PBMCs, or DNA extracted from either sample type. The immunoSEQ Assay, a bias-controlled multiplex PCR, was used to amplify TCRbeta CDR3 regions from genomic DNA. In the authors' own workflow: Within the assay, amplification of reference gene primers was used to estimate how many nucleated cells each sample contained. Sequence reads were collapsed and filtered to measure the absolute abundance of every unique TCRbeta CDR3 rearrangement. For each sample, productive Simpson clonality was calculated as the square root of Simpson's diversity index across productive rearrangements. TCRdb stores this immuneACCESS table with in-frame sequences only. Part of the clones is absent; in the studies checked, under half of the shortfall reflects unresolved V genes, and no reason is known for the rest. V, J and clone size are taken as reported in that table, and D and trimming were inferred from the DNA itself. This sample gives approximately 72,000 clones in total; about nine tenths of them show up just once. The ten largest clonotypes hold 1.1% to 1.5% of the sample.

Looking up the germline V gene (reference sequence) yields CDR1 MNHEY and CDR2 SMNVEV. V loses 2 bases, J loses 5 bases, and the germline ends lie 12 bases apart. The CDR3 runs 14 residues from the cysteine to the phenylalanine. The retained sequence is limited to the CDR3, 42 bases, with the frame set at the first base. Remarks on this clone: The specificity of this receptor is unknown. There are no base qualities to consult, and no much larger clone falls within one base.

Sequencing input: peripheral blood. The receptor chain draws on TRBV27 and TRBJ1-1; perhaps TRBD1 is the D gene, with 6 bases matching. The TCR sequence derives from a man in his fifties or sixties with acute or convalescent COVID-19. The nucleotides read TGTGCCAGCAGTTTAAGGGGGACATCTACTGAAGCTTTCTTT. Translated, this is CASSLRGTSTEAFF.